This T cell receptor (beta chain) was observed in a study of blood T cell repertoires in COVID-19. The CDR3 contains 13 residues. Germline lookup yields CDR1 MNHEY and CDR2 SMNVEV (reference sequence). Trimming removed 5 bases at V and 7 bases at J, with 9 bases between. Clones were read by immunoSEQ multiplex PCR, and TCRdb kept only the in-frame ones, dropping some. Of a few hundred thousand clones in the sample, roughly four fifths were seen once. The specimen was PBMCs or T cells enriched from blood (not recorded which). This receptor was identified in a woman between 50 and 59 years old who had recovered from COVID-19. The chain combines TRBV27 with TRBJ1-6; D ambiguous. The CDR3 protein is CASSNLRNSPLHF. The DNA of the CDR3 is TGTGCCAGCAGTAACCTCAGGAATTCACCCCTCCACTTT.